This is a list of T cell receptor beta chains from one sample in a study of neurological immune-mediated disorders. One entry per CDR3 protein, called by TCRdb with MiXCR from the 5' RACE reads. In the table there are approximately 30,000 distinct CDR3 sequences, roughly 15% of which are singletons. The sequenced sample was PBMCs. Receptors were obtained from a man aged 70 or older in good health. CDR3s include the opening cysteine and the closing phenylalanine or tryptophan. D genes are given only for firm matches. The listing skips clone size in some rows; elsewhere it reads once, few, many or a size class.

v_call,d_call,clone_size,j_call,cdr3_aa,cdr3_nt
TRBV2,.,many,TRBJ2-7,CASTKFGSRDEQYF,TGTGCCAGCACCAAATTTGGCAGTAGGGACGAGCAGTACTTC
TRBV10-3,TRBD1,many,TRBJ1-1,CAIRRDSTYTEAFF,TGTGCCATCAGACGGGACAGCACTTACACTGAAGCTTTCTTT
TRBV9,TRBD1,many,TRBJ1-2,CASSAGTGAAYGYTF,TGTGCCAGCAGCGCCGGGACAGGGGCTGCCTATGGCTACACCTTC
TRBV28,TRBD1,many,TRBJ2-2,CASSVRDRSTELFF,TGTGCCAGCAGTGTCCGGGACAGGTCGACAGAGCTGTTTTTT
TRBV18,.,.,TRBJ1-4,CASSPSGCLEKLFF,TGTGCCAGCTCACCGTCCGGGTGCCTTGAAAAACTGTTTTTT
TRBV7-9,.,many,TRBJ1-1,CASSWGEWTEAFF,TGTGCCAGCAGCTGGGGGGAATGGACTGAAGCTTTCTTT
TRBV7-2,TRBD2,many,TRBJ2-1,CASSPRTSGGPPEDEQFF,TGTGCCAGCAGCCCCCGGACTAGCGGGGGCCCTCCGGAGGATGAGCAGTTCTTC
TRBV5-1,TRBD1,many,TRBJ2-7,CASTVGQGDEQYF,TGCGCCAGCACTGTGGGACAGGGCGACGAGCAGTACTTC
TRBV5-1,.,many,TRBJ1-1,CASSLGGRFSAEAFF,TGCGCCAGCAGCTTGGGAGGGCGTTTCTCCGCTGAAGCTTTCTTT
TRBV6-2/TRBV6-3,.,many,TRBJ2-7,CASSTTGRTSSYEQYF,TGTGCCAGCAGTACTACAGGACGGACGAGCTCCTACGAGCAGTACTTC
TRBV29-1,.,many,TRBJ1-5,CSIVLGYNQPQHF,TGCAGCATTGTTTTAGGGTATAATCAGCCCCAGCATTTT
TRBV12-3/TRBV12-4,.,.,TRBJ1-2,CASSFGSGQSVGYTF,TGTGCCAGCAGTTTTGGGTCAGGGCAGTCTGTTGGTTACACCTTC
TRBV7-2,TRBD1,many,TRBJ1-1,CASSLQGANTEAFF,TGTGCCAGCAGCTTACAGGGGGCTAACACTGAAGCTTTCTTT
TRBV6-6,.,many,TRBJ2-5,CASSHIYDQETQYF,TGTGCCAGCAGTCACATATACGATCAAGAGACCCAGTACTTC
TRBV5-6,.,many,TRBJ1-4,CASSYRDGNEKLFF,TGTGCCAGCAGCTACCGGGACGGGAATGAAAAACTGTTTTTT
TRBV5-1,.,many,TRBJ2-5,CASSLGELETQYF,TGCGCCAGCAGCTTGGGAGAATTGGAGACCCAGTACTTC
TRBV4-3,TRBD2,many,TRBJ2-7,CASSQVAGATYEQYF,TGCGCCAGCAGCCAAGTAGCGGGGGCCACCTACGAGCAGTACTTC
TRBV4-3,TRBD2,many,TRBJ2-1,CASSQGGWGGNEQFF,TGCGCCAGCAGCCAAGGAGGTTGGGGGGGCAATGAGCAGTTCTTC
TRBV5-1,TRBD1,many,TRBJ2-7,CASSPSGTEAYEQYF,TGCGCCAGCAGCCCCTCGGGGACAGAGGCCTACGAGCAGTACTTC
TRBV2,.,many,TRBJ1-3,CASSEGWDPLLAIYF,TGTGCCAGCAGTGAGGGTTGGGACCCCTTACTGGCCATATATTTT
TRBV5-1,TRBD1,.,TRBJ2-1,CASSLIPGQGLSNEQFF,TGCGCCAGCAGCCTGATACCGGGACAGGGTTTATCAAATGAGCAGTTCTTC
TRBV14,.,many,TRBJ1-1,CASSQGPRTEAFF,TGTGCCAGCAGCCAAGGACCGCGAACTGAAGCTTTCTTT
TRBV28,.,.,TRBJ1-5,CASSIRGVGSNQPQHF,TGTGCCAGCAGTATAAGGGGTGTAGGGAGCAATCAGCCCCAGCATTTT
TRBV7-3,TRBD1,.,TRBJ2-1,CASSPAMTGDNEQFF,TGTGCCAGCAGCCCCGCCATGACAGGGGACAATGAGCAGTTCTTC
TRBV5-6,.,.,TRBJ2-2,CASSPESGSPTGELFF,TGTGCCAGCAGTCCGGAGTCGGGGTCTCCCACCGGGGAGCTGTTTTTT
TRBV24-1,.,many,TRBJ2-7,CATSDQVHEQYF,TGTGCCACCAGTGACCAGGTCCACGAGCAGTACTTC
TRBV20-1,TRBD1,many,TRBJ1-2,CSALRDRGSYGYTF,TGCAGTGCCCTTAGGGACAGGGGGAGCTATGGCTACACCTTC
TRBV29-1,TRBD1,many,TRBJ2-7,CSVRQGDNSYEQYF,TGCAGCGTACGACAGGGCGACAACTCCTACGAGCAGTACTTC
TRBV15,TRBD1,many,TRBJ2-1,CATSLVTGAYYNEQFF,TGTGCCACCAGCTTAGTCACAGGGGCCTACTACAATGAGCAGTTCTTC
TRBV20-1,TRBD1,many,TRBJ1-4,CSAREGTGIEKLFF,TGCAGTGCTAGAGAAGGGACAGGGATAGAAAAACTGTTTTTT
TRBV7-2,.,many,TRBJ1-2,CASSLYPYGYTF,TGTGCCAGCAGCTTATATCCCTATGGCTACACCTTC
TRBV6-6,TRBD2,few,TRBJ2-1,CASSYIAGGLYNEQFF,TGTGCCAGCAGTTACATAGCGGGGGGCCTTTACAATGAGCAGTTCTTC
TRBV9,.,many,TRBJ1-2,CASSVEVGTANYGYTF,TGTGCCAGCAGCGTAGAGGTGGGGACCGCTAACTATGGCTACACCTTC
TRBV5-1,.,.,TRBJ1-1,CASSTGAEGTEAFF,TGCGCCAGCAGCACCGGGGCAGAGGGCACTGAAGCTTTCTTT
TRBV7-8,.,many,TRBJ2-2,CASSLEQNTGELFF,TGTGCCAGCAGCTTAGAGCAGAACACCGGGGAGCTGTTTTTT
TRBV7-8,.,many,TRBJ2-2,CASSFAENTGELFF,TGTGCCAGCAGCTTCGCAGAGAACACCGGGGAGCTGTTTTTT
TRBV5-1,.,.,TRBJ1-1,CASSSYSPQVTEAFF,TGCGCCAGCAGCTCCTACAGTCCCCAGGTCACTGAAGCTTTCTTT
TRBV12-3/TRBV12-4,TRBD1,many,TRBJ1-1,CASREDRVSNTEAFF,TGTGCCAGCAGGGAGGACAGGGTTTCGAACACTGAAGCTTTCTTT
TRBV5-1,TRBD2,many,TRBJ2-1,CASSSGTSGGARYNEQFF,TGCGCCAGCAGCTCCGGGACTAGCGGGGGGGCCAGATACAATGAGCAGTTCTTC
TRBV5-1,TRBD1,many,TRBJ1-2,CASSPTGQGYYGYTF,TGCGCCAGCAGCCCGACGGGACAGGGGTACTATGGCTACACCTTC
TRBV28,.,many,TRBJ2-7,CASSLDTGNEQYF,TGTGCCAGCAGTTTAGACACGGGGAACGAGCAGTACTTC
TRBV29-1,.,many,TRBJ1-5,CSVGEGDQPQHF,TGCAGCGTTGGGGAGGGAGATCAGCCCCAGCATTTT
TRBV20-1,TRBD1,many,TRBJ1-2,CSATRDRGLGGYTF,TGCAGTGCTACCCGGGACAGGGGTCTGGGTGGCTACACCTTC
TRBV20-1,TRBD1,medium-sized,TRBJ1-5,CSAQRDRGRGNQPQHF,TGCAGTGCCCAACGGGACAGGGGGCGAGGCAATCAGCCCCAGCATTTT
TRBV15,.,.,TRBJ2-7,CATSKSKGSKGEQYF,TGTGCCACCAGCAAGAGTAAGGGGAGTAAGGGCGAGCAGTACTTC
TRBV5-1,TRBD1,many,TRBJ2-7,CASSPSGQPYEQYF,TGCGCCAGCAGCCCCTCGGGACAGCCATACGAGCAGTACTTC
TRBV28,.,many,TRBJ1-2,CASSLRISTNYGYTF,TGTGCCAGCAGTTTAAGGATTAGTACAAACTATGGCTACACCTTC
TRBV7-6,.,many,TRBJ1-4,CASSLKAVGPGEKLFF,TGTGCCAGCAGCTTAAAGGCCGTCGGTCCGGGTGAAAAACTGTTTTTT
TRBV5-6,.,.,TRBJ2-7,CASSLLLTGEQYF,TGTGCCAGCAGCTTGTTATTGACGGGCGAGCAGTACTTC
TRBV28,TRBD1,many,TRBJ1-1,CASIPGGTGGGKNTEAFF,TGTGCCAGCATACCCGGAGGGACAGGGGGCGGAAAGAACACTGAAGCTTTCTTT